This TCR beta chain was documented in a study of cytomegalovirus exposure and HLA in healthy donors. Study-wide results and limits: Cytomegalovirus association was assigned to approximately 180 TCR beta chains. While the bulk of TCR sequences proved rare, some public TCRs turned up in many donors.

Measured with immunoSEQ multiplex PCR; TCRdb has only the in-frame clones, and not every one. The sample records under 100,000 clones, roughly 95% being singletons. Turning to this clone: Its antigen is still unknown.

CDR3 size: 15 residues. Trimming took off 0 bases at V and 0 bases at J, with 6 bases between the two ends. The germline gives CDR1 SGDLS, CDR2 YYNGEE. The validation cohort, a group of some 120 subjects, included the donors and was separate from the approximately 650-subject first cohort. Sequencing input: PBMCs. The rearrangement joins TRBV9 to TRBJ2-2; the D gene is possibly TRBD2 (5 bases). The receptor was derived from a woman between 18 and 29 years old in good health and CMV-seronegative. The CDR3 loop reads CASSVVGANTGELFF. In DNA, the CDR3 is TGTGCCAGCAGCGTAGTCGGGGCGAACACCGGGGAGCTGTTTTTT.